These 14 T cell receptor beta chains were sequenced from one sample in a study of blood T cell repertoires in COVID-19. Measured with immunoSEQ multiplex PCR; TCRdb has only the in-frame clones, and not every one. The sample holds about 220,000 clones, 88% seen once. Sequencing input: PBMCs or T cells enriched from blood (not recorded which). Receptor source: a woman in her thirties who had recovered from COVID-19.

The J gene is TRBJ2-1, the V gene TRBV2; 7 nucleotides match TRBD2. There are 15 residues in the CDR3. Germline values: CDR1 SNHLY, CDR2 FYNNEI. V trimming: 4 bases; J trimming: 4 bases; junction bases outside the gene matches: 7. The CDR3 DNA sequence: TGTGCCAGCAGTGTGGGACTACTTCCTTACAATGAGCAGTTCTTC. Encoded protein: CASSVGLLPYNEQFF.

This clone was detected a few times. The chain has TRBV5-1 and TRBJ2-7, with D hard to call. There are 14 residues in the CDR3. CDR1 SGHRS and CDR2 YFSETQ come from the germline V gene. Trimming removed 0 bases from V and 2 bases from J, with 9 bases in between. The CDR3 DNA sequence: TGCGCCAGCAGCTTGGTTAGCTCAACCTACGAGCAGTACTTC. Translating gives CASSLVSSTYEQYF.

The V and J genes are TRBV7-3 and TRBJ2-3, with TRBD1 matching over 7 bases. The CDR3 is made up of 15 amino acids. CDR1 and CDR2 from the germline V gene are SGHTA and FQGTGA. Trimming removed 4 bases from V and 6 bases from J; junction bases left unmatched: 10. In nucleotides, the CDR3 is TGTGCCAGCAGCTCGACAGGGCCGCCAACGGATACGCAGTATTTT. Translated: CASSSTGPPTDTQYF.

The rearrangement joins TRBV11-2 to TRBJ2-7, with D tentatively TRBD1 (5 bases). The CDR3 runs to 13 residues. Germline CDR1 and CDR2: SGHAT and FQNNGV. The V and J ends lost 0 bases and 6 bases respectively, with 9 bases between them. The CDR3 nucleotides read TGTGCCAGCAGCTTAGACAGGGATCTCGAGCAGTACTTC. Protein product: CASSLDRDLEQYF. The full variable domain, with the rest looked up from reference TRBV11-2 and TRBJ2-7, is EAGVAQSPRYKIIEKRQSVAFWCNPISGHATLYWYQQILGQGPKLLIQFQNNGVVDDSQLPKDRFSAERLKGVDSTLKIQPAKLEDSAVYLCASSLDRDLEQYFGPGTRLTVT.

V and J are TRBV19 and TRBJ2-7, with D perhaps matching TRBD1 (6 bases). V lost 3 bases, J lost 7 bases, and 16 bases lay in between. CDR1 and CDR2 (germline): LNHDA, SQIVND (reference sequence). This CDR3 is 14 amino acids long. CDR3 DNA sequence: TGTGCCAGTAGTATCGGGACAAACTATGGAGAGCAGTACTTC. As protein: CASSIGTNYGEQYF.

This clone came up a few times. The CDR3 DNA follows: TGTGCCAGCAGCTCCACAGGCTTCTCTGGAAACACCATATATTTT. Translated: CASSSTGFSGNTIYF. The chain recombines TRBV13 with TRBJ1-3, with a possible D match to TRBD1 (5 bases). V lost 4 bases, J lost 0 bases, and 10 bases lay in between. Germline lookup yields CDR1 PRHDT and CDR2 FYEKMQ (reference sequence). The CDR3 loop spans 15 amino acids.

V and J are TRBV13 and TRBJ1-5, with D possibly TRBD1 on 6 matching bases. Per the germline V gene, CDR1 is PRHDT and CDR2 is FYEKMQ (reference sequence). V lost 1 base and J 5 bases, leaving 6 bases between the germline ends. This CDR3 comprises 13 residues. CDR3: CASSLAGDQPQHF. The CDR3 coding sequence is TGTGCCAGCAGCTTAGCAGGGGATCAGCCCCAGCATTTT.

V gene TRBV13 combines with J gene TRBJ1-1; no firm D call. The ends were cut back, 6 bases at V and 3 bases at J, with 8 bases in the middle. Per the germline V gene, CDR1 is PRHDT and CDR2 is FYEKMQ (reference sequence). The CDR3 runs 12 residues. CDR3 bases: TGTGCCAGCAGTATACCGGACACTGAAGCTTTCTTT. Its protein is CASSIPDTEAFF.

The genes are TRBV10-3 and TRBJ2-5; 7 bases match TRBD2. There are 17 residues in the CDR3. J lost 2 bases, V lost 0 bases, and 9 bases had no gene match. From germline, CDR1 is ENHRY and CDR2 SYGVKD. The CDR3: CAISESWRGITQETQYF. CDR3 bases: TGTGCCATCAGTGAGTCGTGGCGGGGGATTACTCAAGAGACCCAGTACTTC.

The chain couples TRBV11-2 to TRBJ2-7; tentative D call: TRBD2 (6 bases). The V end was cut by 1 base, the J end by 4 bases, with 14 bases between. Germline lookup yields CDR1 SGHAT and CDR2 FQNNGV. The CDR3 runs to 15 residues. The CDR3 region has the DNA TGTGCCAGCAGCTTAGGGGGGGTGCCGCTTTACGAGCAGTACTTC. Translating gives CASSLGGVPLYEQYF.

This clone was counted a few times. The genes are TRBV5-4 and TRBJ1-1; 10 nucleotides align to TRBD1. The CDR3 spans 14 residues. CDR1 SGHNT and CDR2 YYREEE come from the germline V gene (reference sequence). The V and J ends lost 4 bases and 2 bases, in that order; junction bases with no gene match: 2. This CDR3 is CASSRDRGNTEAFF. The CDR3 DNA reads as TGTGCCAGCAGCAGGGACAGGGGCAACACTGAAGCTTTCTTT. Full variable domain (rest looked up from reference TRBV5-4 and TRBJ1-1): ETGVTQSPTHLIKTRGQQVTLRCSSQSGHNTVSWYQQALGQGPQFIFQYYREEENGRGNFPPRFSGLQFPNYSSELNVNALELDDSALYLCASSRDRGNTEAFFGQGTRLTVV.

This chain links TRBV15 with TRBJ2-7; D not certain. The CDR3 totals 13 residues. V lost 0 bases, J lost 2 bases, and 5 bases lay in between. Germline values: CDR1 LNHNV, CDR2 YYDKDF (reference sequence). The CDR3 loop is CATSRDSAYEQYF. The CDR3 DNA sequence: TGTGCCACCAGCAGAGATTCCGCCTACGAGCAGTACTTC.

This chain's CDR3 is CATSRDFVAYGYTF. CDR3 DNA: TGTGCCACCAGCAGAGATTTTGTGGCCTATGGCTACACCTTC. This chain joins TRBV15 and TRBJ1-2, with D hard to call. Germline CDR1 is LNHNV and CDR2 is YYDKDF (reference sequence). V lost 0 bases, J lost 4 bases, and 9 bases lay in between. CDR3 size: 14 residues.

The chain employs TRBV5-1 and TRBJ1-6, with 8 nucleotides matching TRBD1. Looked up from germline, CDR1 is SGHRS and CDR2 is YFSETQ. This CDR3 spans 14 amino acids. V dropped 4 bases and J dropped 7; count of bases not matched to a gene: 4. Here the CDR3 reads CASSTRTGNSPLHF. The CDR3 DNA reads TGCGCCAGCAGCACCAGGACAGGGAATTCACCCCTCCACTTT.